Below are 6 T cell receptor beta chains sequenced from a single sample in a study of breast tumors, draining lymph nodes, adjacent tissues (dated by TCRdb to 2015 to 2016). Library generation was performed with multiplex PCR. Sequencing instrument: Illumina HiSeq 2000. TCRdb reworked the public reads: Q25 trimming with fastp, MiXCR clone assembly, productive beta chains retained. Rows merge per CDR3 protein into single entries with the most common DNA and genes. The sample records some 130,000 distinct CDR3 sequences, approximately 20% of which are singletons. Of the sample, under 3% falls within the top ten clones. Lymph node samples came from the axillary draining lymph nodes of breast cancer patients. Sample: axillary lymph node tissue. These TCRs come from a female donor with breast cancer. Some clones in this sample may be carry-over from other donors' samples.

This clonotype was seen at least ten times. The chain is built from TRBV14 and TRBJ2-5, with 9 positions matching TRBD1. CDR3 length equals 14 residues. V was clipped by 1 base and J by 7 bases; unmatched bases: 4. The germline CDR1 and CDR2 sequences are SGHDN and FVKESK. The CDR3 spells CASSQARQGGTQYF. The CDR3 nucleotides read TGTGCCAGCAGCCAAGCGAGACAGGGGGGGACCCAGTACTTC.

The sample holds many counts of this clonotype. V is TRBV7-9 and J is TRBJ2-7; 9 bases line up with TRBD2. The V gene's germline CDR1 is SEHNR and CDR2 FQNEAQ (reference sequence). The V and J ends lost 5 bases and 3 bases, in that order; junction bases with no gene match: 5. CDR3 size: 14 residues. In DNA, the CDR3 is TGTGCCAGCAGCAGAGCTAGCGGGAACTACGAGCAGTACTTC. Protein product: CASSRASGNYEQYF.

V and J are TRBV27 and TRBJ2-3; the D gene is possibly TRBD2 (7 bases). Germline-derived CDR1 and CDR2 are MNHEY and SMNVEV (reference sequence). CDR3 length: 14 amino acids. The V end lost 8 bases, the J end lost 2 bases, and 14 bases lay between the germline ends. CDR3 coding DNA: TGTGCCAGCTGCAACGGGGGGCTCACAGATACGCAGTATTTT. It encodes CASCNGGLTDTQYF.

The rearrangement links TRBV11-3 to TRBJ2-3, with a tentative D call TRBD1 (5 bases). Germline-derived CDR1 and CDR2 are SGHNT and YENEEA. V dropped 4 bases and J dropped 2 bases, with 10 bases sitting between them. The CDR3 contains 14 residues. The CDR3 loop reads CASSWGGDTDTQYF. CDR3 in DNA: TGTGCCAGCAGCTGGGGCGGTGACACAGATACGCAGTATTTT. Full variable domain (remainder filled in from reference TRBV11-3 and TRBJ2-3): EAGVVQSPRYKIIEKKQPVAFWCNPISGHNTLYWYLQNLGQGPELLIRYENEEAVDDSQLPKDRFSAERLKGVDSTLKIQPAELGDSAVYLCASSWGGDTDTQYFGPGTRLTVL.

This clonotype was seen a handful of times. The chain couples TRBV27 to TRBJ1-3, with D uncertain. The CDR3 length is 14 residues. Trimming took off 3 bases at V and 0 bases at J, with 6 bases between the two ends. The germline CDR1 and CDR2 sequences are MNHEY and SMNVEV (reference sequence). The chain's CDR3 is CASSFGGSGNTIYF. In DNA form, the CDR3 reads TGTGCCAGCAGTTTTGGCGGCTCTGGAAACACCATATATTTT.

This clonotype was observed many times. The chain carries TRBV12-3 or TRBV12-4 and TRBJ2-1; tentative D call: TRBD2 (6 bases). The CDR3 extends over 16 amino acids. The V end was cut by 6 bases, the J end by 6 bases, with 21 bases between. This chain's CDR3 is CASSKRAGLRVNEQFF. CDR3 in DNA: TGTGCCAGCAGCAAGAGAGCGGGTCTAAGGGTCAATGAGCAGTTCTTC.